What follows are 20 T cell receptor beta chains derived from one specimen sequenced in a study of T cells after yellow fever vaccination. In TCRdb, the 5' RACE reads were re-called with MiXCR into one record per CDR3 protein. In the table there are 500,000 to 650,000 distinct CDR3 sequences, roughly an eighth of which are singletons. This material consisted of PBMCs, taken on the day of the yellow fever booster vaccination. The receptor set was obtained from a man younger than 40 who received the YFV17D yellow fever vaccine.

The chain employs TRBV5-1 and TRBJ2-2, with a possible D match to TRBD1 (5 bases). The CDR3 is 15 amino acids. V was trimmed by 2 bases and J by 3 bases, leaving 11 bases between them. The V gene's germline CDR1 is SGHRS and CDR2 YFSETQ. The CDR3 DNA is TGCGCCAGCAGCTTACAGGTAGCCTACACCGGGGAGCTGTTTTTT. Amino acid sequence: CASSLQVAYTGELFF.

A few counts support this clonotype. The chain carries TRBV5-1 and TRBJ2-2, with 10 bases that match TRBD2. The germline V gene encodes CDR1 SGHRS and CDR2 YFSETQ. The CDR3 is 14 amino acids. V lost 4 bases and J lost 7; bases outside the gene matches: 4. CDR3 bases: TGCGCCAGCAGCCGCCTAGCGGGAGTCGGGGAGCTGTTTTTT. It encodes CASSRLAGVGELFF.

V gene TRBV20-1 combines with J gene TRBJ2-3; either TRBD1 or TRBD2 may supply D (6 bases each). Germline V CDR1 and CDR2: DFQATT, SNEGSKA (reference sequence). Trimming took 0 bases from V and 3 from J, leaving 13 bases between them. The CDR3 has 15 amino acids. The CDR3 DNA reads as TGCAGTGCTAGAGATAGGGGGGAGCGTACAGATACGCAGTATTTT. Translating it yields CSARDRGERTDTQYF.

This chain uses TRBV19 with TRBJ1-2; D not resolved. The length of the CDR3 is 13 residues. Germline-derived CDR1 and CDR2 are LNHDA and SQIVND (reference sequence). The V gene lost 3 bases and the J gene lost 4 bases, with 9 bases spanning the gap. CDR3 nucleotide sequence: TGTGCCAGTAGTATCCTGGGTGCCTATGGCTACACCTTC. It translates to CASSILGAYGYTF.

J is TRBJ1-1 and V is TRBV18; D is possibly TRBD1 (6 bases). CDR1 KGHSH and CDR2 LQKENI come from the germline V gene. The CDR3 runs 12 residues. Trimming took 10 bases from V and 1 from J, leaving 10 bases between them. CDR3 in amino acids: CATLQGNTEAFF. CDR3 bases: TGTGCCACCCTACAGGGGAACACTGAAGCTTTCTTT.

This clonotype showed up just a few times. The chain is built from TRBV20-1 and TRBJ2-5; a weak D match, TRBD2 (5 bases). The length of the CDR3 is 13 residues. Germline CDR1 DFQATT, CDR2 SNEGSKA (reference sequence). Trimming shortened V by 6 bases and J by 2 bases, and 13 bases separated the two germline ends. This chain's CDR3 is CSARRGHQETQYF. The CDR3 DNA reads TGCAGTGCCCGACGAGGGCATCAAGAGACCCAGTACTTC.

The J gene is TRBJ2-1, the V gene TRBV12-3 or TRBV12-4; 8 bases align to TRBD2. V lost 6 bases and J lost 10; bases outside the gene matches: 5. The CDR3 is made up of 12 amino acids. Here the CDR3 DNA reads TGTGCCAGCAGCCGGACTAGCTTCGAGCAGTTCTTC. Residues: CASSRTSFEQFF.

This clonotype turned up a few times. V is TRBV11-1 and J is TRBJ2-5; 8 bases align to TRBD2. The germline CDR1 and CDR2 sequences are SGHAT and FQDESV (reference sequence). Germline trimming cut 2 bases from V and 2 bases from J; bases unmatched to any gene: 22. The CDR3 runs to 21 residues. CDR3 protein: CASSLSLGPTGLGFRQETQYF. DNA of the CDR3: TGTGCCAGCAGCTTAAGTCTTGGACCCACGGGACTAGGATTTCGTCAAGAGACCCAGTACTTC.

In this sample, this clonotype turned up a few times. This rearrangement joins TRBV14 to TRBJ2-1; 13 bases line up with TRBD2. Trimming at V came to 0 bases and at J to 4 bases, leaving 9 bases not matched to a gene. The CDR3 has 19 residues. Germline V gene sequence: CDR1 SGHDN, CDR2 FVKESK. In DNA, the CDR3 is TGTGCCAGCAGCCAAGAAGCCGGACTAGCGGGAGTACCGTACAATGAGCAGTTCTTC. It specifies CASSQEAGLAGVPYNEQFF.

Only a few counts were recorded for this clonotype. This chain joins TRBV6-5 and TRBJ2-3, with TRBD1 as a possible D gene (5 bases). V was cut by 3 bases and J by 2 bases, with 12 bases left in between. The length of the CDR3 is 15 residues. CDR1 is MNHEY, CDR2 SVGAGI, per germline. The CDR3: CASSYGAGSTDTQYF. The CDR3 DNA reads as TGTGCCAGCAGTTATGGGGCCGGGTCCACAGATACGCAGTATTTT.

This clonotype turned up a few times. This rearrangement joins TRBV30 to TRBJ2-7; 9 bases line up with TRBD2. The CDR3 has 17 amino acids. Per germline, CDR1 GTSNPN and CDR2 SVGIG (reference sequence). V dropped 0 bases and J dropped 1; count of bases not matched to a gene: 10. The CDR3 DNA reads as TGTGCCTGGAGTGTAAAGGCTAGCGGGACCATATCCTACGAGCAGTACTTC. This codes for CAWSVKASGTISYEQYF.

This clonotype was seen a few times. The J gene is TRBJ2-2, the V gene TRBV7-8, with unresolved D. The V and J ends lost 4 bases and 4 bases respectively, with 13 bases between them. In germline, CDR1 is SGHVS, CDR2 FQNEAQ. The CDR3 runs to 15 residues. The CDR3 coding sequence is TGTGCCAGCAGCTCCCCGCGGCAGGTCACCGGGGAGCTGTTTTTT. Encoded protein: CASSSPRQVTGELFF.

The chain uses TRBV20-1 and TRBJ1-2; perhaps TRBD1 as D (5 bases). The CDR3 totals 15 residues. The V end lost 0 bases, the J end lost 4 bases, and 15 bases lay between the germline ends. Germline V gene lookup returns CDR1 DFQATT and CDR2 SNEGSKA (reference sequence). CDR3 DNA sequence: TGCAGTGCTAGAGATAGCCGCCAGGGACCCTATGGCTACACCTTC. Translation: CSARDSRQGPYGYTF.

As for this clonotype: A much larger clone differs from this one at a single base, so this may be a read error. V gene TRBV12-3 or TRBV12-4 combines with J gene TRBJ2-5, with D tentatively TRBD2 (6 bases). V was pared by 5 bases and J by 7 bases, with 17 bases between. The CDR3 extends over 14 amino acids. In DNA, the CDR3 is TGTGCCAGCAGTCCCACCCGGGGGTTTGGGACCCAGTACTTC. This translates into CASSPTRGFGTQYF.

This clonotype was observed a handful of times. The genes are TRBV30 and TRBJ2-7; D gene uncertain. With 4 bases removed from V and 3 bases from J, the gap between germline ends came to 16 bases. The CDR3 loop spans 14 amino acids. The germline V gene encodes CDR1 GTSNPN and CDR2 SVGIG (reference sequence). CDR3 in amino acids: CAWTSVGGNYEQYF. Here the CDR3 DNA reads TGTGCCTGGACCTCGGTAGGCGGAAACTACGAGCAGTACTTC.

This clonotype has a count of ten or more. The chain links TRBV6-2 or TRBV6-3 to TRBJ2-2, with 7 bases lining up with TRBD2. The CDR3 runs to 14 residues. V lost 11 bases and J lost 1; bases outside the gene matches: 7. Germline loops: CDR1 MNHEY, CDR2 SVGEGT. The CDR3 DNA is TGTGCCCTGCGGGAGCTCGTGAACACCGGGGAGCTGTTTTTT. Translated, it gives CALRELVNTGELFF.

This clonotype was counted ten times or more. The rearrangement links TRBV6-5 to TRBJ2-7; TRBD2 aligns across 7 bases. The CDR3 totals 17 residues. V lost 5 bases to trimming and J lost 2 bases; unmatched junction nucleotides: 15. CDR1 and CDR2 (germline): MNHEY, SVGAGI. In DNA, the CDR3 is TGTGCCAGCAGTAACCCGCGGAGGACTAGTGGAACCTACGAGCAGTACTTC. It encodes CASSNPRRTSGTYEQYF.

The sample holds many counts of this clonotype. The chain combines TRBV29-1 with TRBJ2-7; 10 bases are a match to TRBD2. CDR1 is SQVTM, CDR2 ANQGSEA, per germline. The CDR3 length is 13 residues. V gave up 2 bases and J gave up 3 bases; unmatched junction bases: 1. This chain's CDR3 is CSVELAGDYEQYF. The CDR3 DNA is TGCAGCGTTGAACTAGCGGGAGACTACGAGCAGTACTTC.

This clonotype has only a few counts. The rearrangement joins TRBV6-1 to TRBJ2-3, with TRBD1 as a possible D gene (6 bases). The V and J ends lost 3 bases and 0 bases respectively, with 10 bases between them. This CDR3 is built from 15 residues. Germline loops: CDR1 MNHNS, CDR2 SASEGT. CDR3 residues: CASSDTGLSTDTQYF. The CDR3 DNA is TGTGCCAGCAGTGATACAGGGCTTAGCACAGATACGCAGTATTTT.

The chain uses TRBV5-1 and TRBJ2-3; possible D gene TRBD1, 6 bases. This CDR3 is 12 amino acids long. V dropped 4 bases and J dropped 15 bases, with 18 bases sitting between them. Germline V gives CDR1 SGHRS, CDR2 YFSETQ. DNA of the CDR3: TGCGCCAGCAGCCCTCAGACAGGCCCGGGCTATTTT. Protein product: CASSPQTGPGYF. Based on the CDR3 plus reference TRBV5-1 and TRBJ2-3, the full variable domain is KAGVTQTPRYLIKTRGQQVTLSCSPISGHRSVSWYQQTPGQGLQFLFEYFSETQRNKGNFPGRFSGRQFSNSRSEMNVSTLELGDSALYLCASSPQTGPGYFGPGTRLTVL.